These 14 T cell receptor beta chains were all obtained from the same sample, sequenced in a study of T cell responses to AZD1222 COVID-19 vaccine. TCRdb keeps only in-frame clones here, not all; method: immunoSEQ multiplex PCR. The table lists 140,000 to 150,000 clones, about nine tenths of them singletons, with about 14% in the top ten. The input for sequencing was peripheral blood, taken on day 0 of AZD1222 vaccination. These receptors originate from an adult in good health.

The chain combines TRBV25-1 with TRBJ2-5; the D gene is possibly TRBD2 (5 bases). CDR1 MGHDK and CDR2 SYGVNS come from the germline V gene. CDR3 size: 14 residues. V lost 4 bases to trimming and J lost 1 base, with 10 bases between them. CDR3 in DNA: TGTGCCAGCAGTGCCGCGGGTCCCCAAGAGACCCAGTACTTC. Encoded protein: CASSAAGPQETQYF.

The chain couples TRBV7-2 to TRBJ1-2, with 7 nucleotides matching TRBD1. The CDR3 length is 14 residues. Germline CDR1 and CDR2: SGHTA and FQGNSA. Trimming cost V 5 bases and J 3 bases; bases outside gene matches: 6. The CDR3 region is CASSIADRDYGYTF. The CDR3 DNA sequence: TGTGCCAGCAGCATCGCTGACAGGGACTATGGCTACACCTTC.

The rearrangement links TRBV11-3 to TRBJ2-1; TRBD2 agrees at 12 bases. The CDR3 is made up of 16 amino acids. The germline CDR1 and CDR2 sequences are SGHNT and YENEEA. V gave up 4 bases and J gave up 7 bases; unmatched junction bases: 8. This CDR3 is CASSSSGGALANEQFF. The CDR3 DNA follows: TGTGCCAGCAGCTCTAGCGGGGGGGCCCTGGCGAATGAGCAGTTCTTC. The complete variable domain, with remaining parts taken from reference TRBV11-3 and TRBJ2-1, reads EAGVVQSPRYKIIEKKQPVAFWCNPISGHNTLYWYLQNLGQGPELLIRYENEEAVDDSQLPKDRFSAERLKGVDSTLKIQPAELGDSAVYLCASSSSGGALANEQFFGPGTRLTVL.

This chain uses TRBV4-3 with TRBJ1-1; maybe TRBD1 (6 bases). The CDR3 contains 14 residues. In germline, CDR1 is LGHNA, CDR2 YSLEER. Trimming left V 4 bases short and J 0 bases short, with 9 bases between. The CDR3 loop is CASSRGQLNTEAFF. CDR3 nucleotide sequence: TGCGCCAGCAGCCGAGGACAGTTGAACACTGAAGCTTTCTTT.

V usage is TRBV2 and J usage is TRBJ1-2; no definite D call. In germline, CDR1 is SNHLY, CDR2 FYNNEI. Trimming stripped 6 bases from V and 6 bases from J, with 11 bases between. The length of the CDR3 is 12 residues. CDR3 sequence reads: CASSQDRHGYTF. DNA of the CDR3: TGTGCCAGCAGCCAGGATCGACATGGCTACACCTTC.

The V and J genes are TRBV5-5 and TRBJ2-7; no definite D call. CDR3 length: 13 residues. V was pared by 0 bases and J by 4 bases, with 8 bases between. Germline V gene data show CDR1 as SGHKS and CDR2 as YYEKEE (reference sequence). The CDR3 protein is CASSLGPNYEQYF. The CDR3 coding sequence is TGTGCCAGCAGCTTGGGCCCTAATTACGAGCAGTACTTC.

The chain joins TRBV9 to TRBJ2-4; D might be TRBD2 (6 bases). CDR3 length: 16 residues. Germline V gene lookup returns CDR1 SGDLS and CDR2 YYNGEE. The V end lost 0 bases, the J end lost 6 bases, and 16 bases lay between the germline ends. CDR3: CASSVDAGDSLNIQYF. The CDR3 DNA is TGTGCCAGCAGCGTAGATGCCGGGGACTCGCTAAACATTCAGTACTTC.

The rearrangement links TRBV11-2 to TRBJ2-5; D remains unclear. The CDR3 runs 13 residues. Germline lookup yields CDR1 SGHAT and CDR2 FQNNGV. The V gene lost 4 bases and the J gene lost 5 bases, with 11 bases spanning the gap. CDR3 in DNA: TGTGCCAGCAGCTCATTTTCGTGGGAGACCCAGTACTTC. This gives the protein CASSSFSWETQYF.

The sample holds one count of this clone. The V gene is TRBV4-1, the J gene TRBJ2-3; 8 bases are shared with TRBD2. CDR1 and CDR2 (germline): MGHRA, YSYEKL. The CDR3 totals 15 residues. Trimming removed 0 bases from V and 9 bases from J; junction bases left unmatched: 8. The CDR3 here is CASSQDFSGAKTQYF. In nucleotides, the CDR3 is TGCGCCAGCAGCCAAGATTTTAGCGGGGCAAAAACGCAGTATTTT.

The chain is built from TRBV5-1 and TRBJ1-2, with TRBD1 matching 7 bases. The CDR3 has 15 residues. CDR1 and CDR2 (germline): SGHRS, YFSETQ. The V segment lost 0 bases and the J segment 5 bases; nucleotides outside the gene matches: 7. The CDR3 nucleotides are TGCGCCAGCAGCTTGGGGGGGACAGCTATATATGGCTACACCTTC. It specifies CASSLGGTAIYGYTF.

V is TRBV28 and J is TRBJ1-2; 9 bases match TRBD1. The CDR3 runs 15 residues. Germline-derived CDR1 and CDR2 are MDHEN and SYDVKM. After removal of 3 bases from V and 8 bases from J, the junction contained 10 bases not matched to a gene. This CDR3 reads CASSFPEGTGSGYTF. CDR3 bases: TGTGCCAGCAGTTTTCCGGAAGGGACAGGGTCGGGCTACACCTTC.

CDR3 protein: CASSKVGGLGNTEAFF. The CDR3 coding sequence is TGTGCCAGCAGCAAAGTCGGGGGGCTAGGGAACACTGAAGCTTTCTTT. The chain has TRBV21-1 and TRBJ1-1. TRBV21-1 is noted as a pseudogene. This CDR3 contains 16 residues.

The rearrangement uses TRBV28 and TRBJ1-3; no firm D call. V lost 3 bases, J lost 0 bases, and 6 bases lay in between. The CDR3 is made up of 14 amino acids. Germline V gene data show CDR1 as MDHEN and CDR2 as SYDVKM. CDR3 in DNA: TGTGCCAGCAGTTTGGATTCCTCTGGAAACACCATATATTTT. Its translation is CASSLDSSGNTIYF.

The J gene is TRBJ1-2, the V gene TRBV3-1 (or the pseudogene TRBV3-2); a possible D gene is TRBD1 (5 bases). The CDR3 is made up of 15 amino acids. The germline V and J ends were trimmed by 10 bases and 7 bases, with 25 bases remaining between them. Looked up from germline, CDR1 is LGHDT and CDR2 is YNNKEL (reference sequence). CDR3 sequence reads: CATPTTGGFLSGYTF. CDR3 nucleotide sequence: TGTGCCACCCCCACGACGGGGGGGTTTTTATCTGGCTACACCTTC.